These 3 T cell receptor beta chains originate from one sample sequenced in a study of blood T cell repertoires in COVID-19. Sequencing was performed with immunoSEQ multiplex PCR; in TCRdb, only in-frame clones are kept and a portion is missing. The sample has roughly 360,000 clones, more than 75% seen once; the top ten hold roughly 0.97%. Sequencing was done on a sample of PBMCs or T cells enriched from blood (not recorded which). Receptors were obtained from a woman aged 25 to 39 with acute COVID-19.

The sample holds one count of this clone. The chain couples TRBV24-1 to TRBJ1-1, with D perhaps matching TRBD1 (5 bases). The germline CDR1 and CDR2 sequences are KGHDR and SFDVKD. The CDR3 extends over 17 amino acids. Trimming removed 5 bases from V and 5 bases from J, with 23 bases in between. The CDR3 DNA is TGTGCCACCAGTGCCCCGGCGCCGATGACAGAGTCGACTGAAGCTTTCTTT. This sequence encodes CATSAPAPMTESTEAFF.

The gene calls are TRBV10-1 and TRBJ1-1; maybe TRBD1 (6 bases). The V gene lost 7 bases and the J gene lost 6 bases, with 15 bases spanning the gap. Germline CDR1 reads WNHNN; CDR2 reads SYGVQD (reference sequence). CDR3 size: 13 residues. The CDR3 DNA sequence: TGCGCCAGCACCAGATCAGGGACATCTGAAGCTTTCTTT. This gives the protein CASTRSGTSEAFF.

This clone was seen only once. The chain carries TRBV9 and TRBJ2-7, with D perhaps TRBD2 (5 bases). This CDR3 has 12 residues. Germline CDR1 is SGDLS and CDR2 is YYNGEE. Trimming stripped 3 bases from V and 5 bases from J, with 9 bases between. The CDR3 region has the DNA TGTGCCAGCAGCGGGCTAGCAAACGAGCAGTACTTC. This gives the protein CASSGLANEQYF.